The 26 T cell receptor beta chains below come from one sample, sequenced in a study of blood T cell repertoires in COVID-19. Clones were read by immunoSEQ multiplex PCR, and TCRdb kept only the in-frame ones, dropping some. The data contain hundreds of thousands of clones, approximately 92% of them singletons. The sample was PBMCs or T cells enriched from blood (not recorded which). The receptor set was obtained from a man aged 25-45 years who had recovered from COVID-19.

The rearrangement uses TRBV9 and TRBJ2-3, with 11 bases fitting TRBD1. The J segment lost 3 bases and the V segment lost 3 bases, leaving 6 bases of the junction unmatched. Germline-derived CDR1 and CDR2 are SGDLS and YYNGEE. This CDR3 region has 16 residues. CDR3 amino acids: CASSGTGGLLTDTQYF. In DNA form, the CDR3 reads TGTGCCAGCAGCGGGACAGGGGGCTTGTTAACAGATACGCAGTATTTT.

CDR3 sequence: CASSVLEGGTDTQYF. The CDR3 DNA reads as TGTGCCAGCAGCGTTCTGGAGGGAGGCACAGATACGCAGTATTTT. The gene calls are TRBV9 and TRBJ2-3, with D perhaps matching TRBD2 (6 bases). CDR3 length: 15 amino acids. Germline CDR1 is SGDLS and CDR2 is YYNGEE. Between the trimmed V and J ends, which lost 2 bases and 1 base, there was a span of 11 bases.

The chain employs TRBV18 and TRBJ2-7; D possibly corresponds to TRBD2 (6 bases). V lost 3 bases to trimming and J lost 4 bases, with 10 bases between them. The CDR3 has 13 amino acids. Germline V gene lookup returns CDR1 KGHSH and CDR2 LQKENI. The DNA of the CDR3 is TGTGCCAGCTCACCGGGGGGAATTTACGAGCAGTACTTC. Translation gives CASSPGGIYEQYF.

The rearrangement uses TRBV28 and TRBJ1-5; D remains unclear. This CDR3 contains 16 residues. Trimming took 6 bases from V and 0 from J, leaving 15 bases between them. The germline CDR1 and CDR2 sequences are MDHEN and SYDVKM. The CDR3 DNA reads as TGTGCCAGCAGCCCCTCGGAGGGCTTTAGCAATCAGCCCCAGCATTTT. Protein sequence: CASSPSEGFSNQPQHF.

The V call is TRBV5-4, the J call TRBJ1-2, with D possibly matching TRBD1 (5 bases). Germline CDR1 is SGHNT and CDR2 is YYREEE (reference sequence). The CDR3 runs 15 residues. Trimming removed 0 bases at V and 4 bases at J, with 13 bases between. The CDR3 bases are TGTGCCAGCAGCTTGGGGACGGACATTGCCTATGGCTACACCTTC. It yields the protein CASSLGTDIAYGYTF.

V and J are TRBV7-9 and TRBJ1-5; D may be TRBD1 (6 bases). Trimming cost V 4 bases and J 3 bases, with 10 bases left between them. Germline loops: CDR1 SEHNR, CDR2 FQNEAQ (reference sequence). This CDR3 has 14 residues. Here the CDR3 reads CASSSQGYNQPQHF. The CDR3 DNA is TGTGCCAGCAGCTCACAGGGTTACAATCAGCCCCAGCATTTT.

CDR3 sequence: CASRTDRTNYGYTF. As DNA, the CDR3 is TGTGCCAGCAGAACCGACAGGACTAACTATGGCTACACCTTC. V and J are TRBV2 and TRBJ1-2; D may be TRBD1 (6 bases). The CDR3 has 14 amino acids. From germline, CDR1 is SNHLY and CDR2 FYNNEI. Between the trimmed V and J ends, which lost 6 bases and 0 bases, there was a span of 11 bases. Full variable domain (remainder filled in from reference TRBV2 and TRBJ1-2): EPEVTQTPSHQVTQMGQEVILRCVPISNHLYFYWYRQILGQKVEFLVSFYNNEISEKSEIFDDQFSVERPDGSNFTLKIRSTKLEDSAMYFCASRTDRTNYGYTFGSGTRLTVV.

This clone was seen once. The chain uses TRBV4-2 and TRBJ2-3, with a weak D call TRBD2 (6 bases). The ends were cut back, 1 base at V and 2 bases at J, with 7 bases in the middle. Germline V gives CDR1 LGHNA, CDR2 YNFKEQ. The CDR3 consists of 14 residues. CDR3: CASSQGDFTDTQYF. The CDR3 nucleotides are TGTGCCAGCAGCCAAGGGGACTTCACAGATACGCAGTATTTT.

The CDR3 nucleotides are TGTGCCAGCAGGCTCAGGGGTGGAGAGACCCAGTACTTC. Its protein is CASRLRGGETQYF. V is TRBV7-2 and J is TRBJ2-5, with a possible D match to TRBD1 (6 bases). The V and J ends lost 6 bases and 4 bases respectively, with 12 bases between them. Looked up from germline, CDR1 is SGHTA and CDR2 is FQGNSA. This CDR3 has 13 residues.

The V and J genes are TRBV30 and TRBJ2-4, with no clear D. V was pared by 2 bases and J by 4 bases, with 9 bases between. The germline gives CDR1 GTSNPN, CDR2 SVGIG (reference sequence). The CDR3 loop spans 13 amino acids. The CDR3 here is CAWSRKQKNIQYF. The CDR3 DNA is TGTGCCTGGAGTCGAAAGCAAAAAAACATTCAGTACTTC. Looking up the rest from reference TRBV30 and TRBJ2-4 gives the full variable domain: SQTIHQWPATLVQPVGSPLSLECTVEGTSNPNLYWYRQAAGRGLQLLFYSVGIGQISSEVPQNLSASRPQDRQFILSSKKLLLSDSGFYLCAWSRKQKNIQYFGAGTRLSVL.

Note on this clone: Additional DNA sequences in this sample encode the identical CDR3. V usage is TRBV18 and J usage is TRBJ1-1; 8 nucleotides line up with TRBD1. Germline lookup yields CDR1 KGHSH and CDR2 LQKENI. With V trimmed by 3 bases and J by 1 base, 1 base remained unmatched. The CDR3 has 14 residues. CDR3 coding DNA: TGTGCCAGCTCACCCGGACAGGGGAACACTGAAGCTTTCTTT. Translation: CASSPGQGNTEAFF.

The genes are TRBV2 and TRBJ1-1; TRBD1 is a possible D gene (6 bases). This CDR3 spans 13 amino acids. The germline CDR1 and CDR2 sequences are SNHLY and FYNNEI. The ends were cut back, 6 bases at V and 8 bases at J, with 16 bases in the middle. CDR3 protein: CASRAFRGGEAFF. CDR3 nucleotide sequence: TGTGCCAGCAGAGCCTTCAGGGGAGGGGAAGCTTTCTTT.

This clone has just a few counts. The chain is built from TRBV19 and TRBJ2-1; D is possibly TRBD1 (6 bases). The CDR3 is made up of 18 amino acids. Germline CDR1 LNHDA, CDR2 SQIVND (reference sequence). V lost 4 bases to trimming and J lost 4 bases, with 23 bases between them. The CDR3 sequence: CASSRRPGDVSKYNEQFF. CDR3 nucleotide sequence: TGTGCCAGTAGTAGGCGCCCAGGGGACGTCAGCAAATACAATGAGCAGTTCTTC.

The chain is built from TRBV7-6 and TRBJ2-5; D may be TRBD2 (6 bases). V was cut by 4 bases and J by 0 bases, with 12 bases left in between. The CDR3 loop spans 15 amino acids. CDR1 is SGHVS and CDR2 is FNYEAQ in the germline V gene. Written as DNA, the CDR3 is TGTGCCAGCAGCTCCACCCCTAGCGACCAAGAGACCCAGTACTTC. The encoded protein is CASSSTPSDQETQYF.

In DNA form, the CDR3 reads TGTGCCAGCAGTGACCCCCAGGTTTTTCGACAGTTCTTC. It is translated as CASSDPQVFRQFF. This chain connects TRBV25-1 to TRBJ2-1; D unresolved. Germline-derived CDR1 and CDR2 are MGHDK and SYGVNS. The V end lost 3 bases, the J end lost 13 bases, and 16 bases lay between the germline ends. The CDR3 runs to 13 residues.

The chain recombines TRBV18 with TRBJ2-3, with 8 bases fitting TRBD1. The CDR3 totals 15 residues. V was clipped by 0 bases and J by 1 base; unmatched bases: 0. The germline V gene encodes CDR1 KGHSH and CDR2 LQKENI. The CDR3 loop is CASSPPTGGTDTQYF. CDR3 in DNA: TGTGCCAGCTCACCACCGACAGGGGGCACAGATACGCAGTATTTT.

The CDR3 protein is CSVEDHREYTEAFF. CDR3 coding DNA: TGCAGCGTTGAAGATCACAGGGAATACACTGAAGCTTTCTTT. The V gene is TRBV29-1, the J gene TRBJ1-1; D perhaps matches TRBD1 (6 bases). CDR3 length equals 14 residues. Germline V gene data show CDR1 as SQVTM and CDR2 as ANQGSEA. Trimming took 0 bases from V and 3 from J, leaving 11 bases between them.

The V gene is TRBV19, the J gene TRBJ1-4; tentative D call: TRBD1 (5 bases). Trimming cost V 6 bases and J 2 bases, with 16 bases left between them. CDR3 size: 16 residues. Germline V gene sequence: CDR1 LNHDA, CDR2 SQIVND (reference sequence). CDR3 sequence (DNA): TGTGCCAGTAGGAAACGTCAGGGAGGGACTAATGAAAAACTGTTTTTT. Its translation: CASRKRQGGTNEKLFF.

The CDR3 reads CSVVTNSYEQYF. The CDR3 DNA is TGCAGCGTTGTGACTAACTCCTACGAGCAGTACTTC. This rearrangement joins TRBV29-1 to TRBJ2-7; weak D call: TRBD2 (5 bases). The CDR3 runs to 12 residues. Trimming took off 4 bases at V and 0 bases at J, with 7 bases between the two ends. CDR1 and CDR2 from the germline V gene are SQVTM and ANQGSEA.

This sequence joins TRBV9 and TRBJ1-2; 9 bases are shared with TRBD1. Germline CDR1 SGDLS, CDR2 YYNGEE. Trimming cost V 4 bases and J 8 bases; bases outside gene matches: 9. This CDR3 has 14 amino acids. The CDR3 DNA is TGTGCCAGCAGCCCTCAGGGACAGGGTTTAGGCTACACCTTC. This sequence encodes CASSPQGQGLGYTF.

The rearrangement joins TRBV18 to TRBJ2-1; D perhaps matches TRBD2 (5 bases). The CDR3 is 16 amino acids. The ends were cut back, 3 bases at V and 0 bases at J, with 12 bases in the middle. The V gene's germline CDR1 is KGHSH and CDR2 LQKENI. The CDR3, as DNA: TGTGCCAGCTCACCCCAGGACTCCCCCTCCTACAATGAGCAGTTCTTC. It is translated as CASSPQDSPSYNEQFF.

The chain joins TRBV6-6 to TRBJ2-3; 10 nucleotides agree with TRBD2. V lost 8 bases to trimming and J lost 6 bases; unmatched junction nucleotides: 8. The CDR3 totals 14 residues. CDR1 MNHNY and CDR2 SVGAGI come from the germline V gene (reference sequence). Here the CDR3 DNA reads TGTGCCAGCGGGGCTAGCGGGAGAATGGATACGCAGTATTTT. Encoded protein: CASGASGRMDTQYF.

The V call is TRBV28, the J call TRBJ2-5; D is undetermined. Deletions cut 5 bases from V and 4 bases from J, with 14 bases between. The CDR3 runs 14 residues. Germline values: CDR1 MDHEN, CDR2 SYDVKM. CDR3 protein: CASSPRLPVETQYF. CDR3 coding DNA: TGTGCCAGCAGTCCCCGACTTCCTGTAGAGACCCAGTACTTC.

In DNA form, the CDR3 reads TGTGCCAGCAGCAAGACAATACAAGAGACCCAGTACTTC. Amino acid sequence: CASSKTIQETQYF. This rearrangement joins TRBV7-8 to TRBJ2-5; D ambiguous. Per the germline V gene, CDR1 is SGHVS and CDR2 is FQNEAQ. This CDR3 is built from 13 residues. Between the trimmed V and J ends, which lost 5 bases and 2 bases, there was a span of 9 bases.

This chain links TRBV7-2 with TRBJ2-3; TRBD2 matches at 11 bases. Unmatched junction bases numbered 3, after V lost 1 base and J lost 3 bases. The CDR3 loop spans 16 amino acids. Germline CDR1 reads SGHTA; CDR2 reads FQGNSA. CDR3 nucleotides: TGTGCCAGCAGCTTAGGGAGGACTAGCGGGACAGATACGCAGTATTTT. It encodes CASSLGRTSGTDTQYF.

The chain links TRBV18 to TRBJ2-3; 8 nucleotides line up with TRBD2. With V trimmed by 3 bases and J by 5 bases, 10 bases remained unmatched. The CDR3 totals 16 residues. Germline CDR1 reads KGHSH; CDR2 reads LQKENI. This CDR3 reads CASSPIPAGEVDTQYF. In nucleotides, the CDR3 is TGTGCCAGCTCACCGATCCCAGCGGGAGAGGTAGATACGCAGTATTTT.